This T cell receptor (beta chain) was sequenced for a study of cytomegalovirus exposure and HLA in healthy donors. As for the study in general: Out of roughly 170 million T cells, an earlier analysis found over 90 million unique TCR beta sequences in total.

General study findings and limits: TCR beta chains numbering some 160 were designated cytomegalovirus-associated.

From germline, CDR1 is SGDLS and CDR2 YYNGEE. V lost 3 bases and J lost 7; bases outside the gene matches: 8. CDR3 size: 14 residues. PCR primers comprised 60 Vbeta and 13 Jbeta primers. Assay: immunoSEQ multiplex PCR; the TCRdb copy retains only in-frame clones and omits some. The data contain around 150,000 clones, more than 75% of them singletons. Comment on this clone: What it recognizes is unknown.

The chain uses TRBV9 and TRBJ2-7; 9 bases fit TRBD1. This TCR came from a girl aged 5-17 years in good health and CMV-seropositive. Sequenced sample: PBMCs. The CDR3 region has the DNA TGTGCCAGCAGCGGGACCGGGACAGGGAGAGAGCAGTACTTC. Translated: CASSGTGTGREQYF.